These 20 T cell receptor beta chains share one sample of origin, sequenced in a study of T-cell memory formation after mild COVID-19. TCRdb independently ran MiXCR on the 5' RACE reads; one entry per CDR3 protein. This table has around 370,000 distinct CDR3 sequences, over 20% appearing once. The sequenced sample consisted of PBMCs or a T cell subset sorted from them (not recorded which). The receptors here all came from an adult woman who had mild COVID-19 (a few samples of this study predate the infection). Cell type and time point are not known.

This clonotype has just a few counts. The CDR3 here is CASSLLGANGYTF. CDR3 DNA sequence: TGTGCCAGCAGTTTATTAGGGGCGAATGGCTACACCTTC. This rearrangement joins TRBV27 to TRBJ1-2, with D perhaps TRBD1 (5 bases). CDR3 size: 13 residues. With 1 base removed from V and 6 bases from J, the gap between germline ends came to 9 bases. Germline CDR1 and CDR2: MNHEY and SMNVEV (reference sequence).

CDR3 amino acids: CASSYSNQGWYEQYF. The DNA for the CDR3 is TGTGCCAGCAGTTACTCGAATCAGGGGTGGTACGAGCAGTACTTC. The V and J genes are TRBV6-6 and TRBJ2-7, with D possibly matching TRBD1 (6 bases). Trimming pared 0 bases from V and 4 bases from J, leaving 13 bases between. Per germline, CDR1 MNHNY and CDR2 SVGAGI (reference sequence). CDR3 length equals 15 residues.

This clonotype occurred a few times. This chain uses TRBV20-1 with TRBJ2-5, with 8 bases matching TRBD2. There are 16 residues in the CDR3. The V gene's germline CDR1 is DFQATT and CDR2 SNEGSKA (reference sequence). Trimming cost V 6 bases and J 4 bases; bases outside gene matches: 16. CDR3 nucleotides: TGCAGTGCCCCCCCAGTTGGAGCGGGAGTTGGAGAGACCCAGTACTTC. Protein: CSAPPVGAGVGETQYF.

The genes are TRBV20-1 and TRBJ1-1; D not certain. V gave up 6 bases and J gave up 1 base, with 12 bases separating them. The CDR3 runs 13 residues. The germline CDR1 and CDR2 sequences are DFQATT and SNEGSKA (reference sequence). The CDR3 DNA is TGCAGTGCCCCTCGACAAGCGAACACTGAAGCTTTCTTT. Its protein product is CSAPRQANTEAFF.

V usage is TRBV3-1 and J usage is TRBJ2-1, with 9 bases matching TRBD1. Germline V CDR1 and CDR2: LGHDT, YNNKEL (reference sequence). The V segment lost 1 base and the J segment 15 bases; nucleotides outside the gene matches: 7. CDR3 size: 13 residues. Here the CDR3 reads CASSQVPSDRGFF. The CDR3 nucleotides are TGTGCCAGCAGCCAAGTCCCCTCGGACAGGGGGTTCTTC.

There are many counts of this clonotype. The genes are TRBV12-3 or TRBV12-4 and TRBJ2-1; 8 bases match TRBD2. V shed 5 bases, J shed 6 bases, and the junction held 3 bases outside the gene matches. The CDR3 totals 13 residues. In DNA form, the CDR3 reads TGTGCCAGCAGTCTCGGGACTAGCAATGAGCAGTTCTTC. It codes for CASSLGTSNEQFF.

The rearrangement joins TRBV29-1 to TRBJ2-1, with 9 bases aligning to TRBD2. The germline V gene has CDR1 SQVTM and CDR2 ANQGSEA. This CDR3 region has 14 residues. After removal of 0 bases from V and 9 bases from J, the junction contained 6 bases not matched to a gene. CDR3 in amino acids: CSVEEPGAGGEQFF. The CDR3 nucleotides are TGCAGCGTTGAAGAGCCGGGAGCGGGGGGTGAGCAGTTCTTC.

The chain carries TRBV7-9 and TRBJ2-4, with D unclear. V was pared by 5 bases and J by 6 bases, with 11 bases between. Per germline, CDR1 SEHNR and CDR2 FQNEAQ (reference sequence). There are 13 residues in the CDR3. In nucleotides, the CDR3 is TGTGCCAGCAGCCGTAAGGACGGAAACATTCAGTACTTC. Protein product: CASSRKDGNIQYF. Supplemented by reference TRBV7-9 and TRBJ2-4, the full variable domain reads DTGVSQNPRHKITKRGQNVTFRCDPISEHNRLYWYRQTLGQGPEFLTYFQNEAQLEKSRLLSDRFSAERPKGSFSTLEIQRTEQGDSAMYLCASSRKDGNIQYFGAGTRLSVL.

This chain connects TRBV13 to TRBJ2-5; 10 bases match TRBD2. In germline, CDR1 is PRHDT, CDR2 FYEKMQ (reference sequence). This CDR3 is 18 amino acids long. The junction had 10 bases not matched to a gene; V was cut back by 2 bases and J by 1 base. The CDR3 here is CASSLRLAGVGFQETQYF. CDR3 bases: TGTGCCAGCAGCTTACGGCTAGCGGGAGTGGGCTTCCAAGAGACCCAGTACTTC.

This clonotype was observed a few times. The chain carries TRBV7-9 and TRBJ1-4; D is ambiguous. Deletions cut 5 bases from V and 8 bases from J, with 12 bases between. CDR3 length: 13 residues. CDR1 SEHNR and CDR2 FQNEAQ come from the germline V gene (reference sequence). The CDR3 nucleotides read TGTGCCAGCAGCGGGCGGACCCCCGAAAAACTGTTTTTT. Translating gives CASSGRTPEKLFF.

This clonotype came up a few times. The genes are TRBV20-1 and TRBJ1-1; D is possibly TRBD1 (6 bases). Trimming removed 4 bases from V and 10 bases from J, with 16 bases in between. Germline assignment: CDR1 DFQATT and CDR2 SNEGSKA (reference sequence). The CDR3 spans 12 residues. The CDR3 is CSATLTGYGAFF. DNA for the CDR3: TGCAGTGCTACCCTAACAGGGTATGGAGCTTTCTTT.

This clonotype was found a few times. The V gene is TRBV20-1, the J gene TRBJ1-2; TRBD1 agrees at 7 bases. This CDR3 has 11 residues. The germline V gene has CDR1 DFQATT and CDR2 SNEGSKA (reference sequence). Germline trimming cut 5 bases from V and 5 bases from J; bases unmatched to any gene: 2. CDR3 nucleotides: TGCAGTGCTCACAGGGGTTATGGCTACACCTTC. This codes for CSAHRGYGYTF.

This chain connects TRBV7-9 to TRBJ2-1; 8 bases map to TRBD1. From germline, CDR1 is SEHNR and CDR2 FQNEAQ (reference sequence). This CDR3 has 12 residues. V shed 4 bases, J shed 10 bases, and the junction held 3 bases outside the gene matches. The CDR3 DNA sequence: TGTGCCAGCAGCTACCGGGACAGGGAGCAGTTCTTC. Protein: CASSYRDREQFF.

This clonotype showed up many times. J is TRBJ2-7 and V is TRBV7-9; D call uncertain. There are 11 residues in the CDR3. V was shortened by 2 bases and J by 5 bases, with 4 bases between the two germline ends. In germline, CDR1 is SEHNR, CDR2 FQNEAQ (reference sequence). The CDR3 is CASSLTHEQYF. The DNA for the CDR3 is TGTGCCAGCAGCTTAACTCACGAGCAGTACTTC.

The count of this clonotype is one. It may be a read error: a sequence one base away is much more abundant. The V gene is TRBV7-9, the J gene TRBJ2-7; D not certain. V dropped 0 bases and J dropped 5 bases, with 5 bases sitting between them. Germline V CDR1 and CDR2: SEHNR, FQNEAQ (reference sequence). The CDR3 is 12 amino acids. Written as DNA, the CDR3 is TGTGCCAGCAGCTTAGCGGGTCACGAGCAGTACTTC. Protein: CASSLAGHEQYF.

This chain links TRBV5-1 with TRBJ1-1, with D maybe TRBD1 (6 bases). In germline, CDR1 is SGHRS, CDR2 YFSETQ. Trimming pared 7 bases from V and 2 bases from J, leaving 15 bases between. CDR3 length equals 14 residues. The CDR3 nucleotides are TGCGCCAGCGGCGACAGGTCTATTAACACTGAAGCTTTCTTT. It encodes CASGDRSINTEAFF. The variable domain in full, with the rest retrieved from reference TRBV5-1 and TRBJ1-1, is KAGVTQTPRYLIKTRGQQVTLSCSPISGHRSVSWYQQTPGQGLQFLFEYFSETQRNKGNFPGRFSGRQFSNSRSEMNVSTLELGDSALYLCASGDRSINTEAFFGQGTRLTVV.

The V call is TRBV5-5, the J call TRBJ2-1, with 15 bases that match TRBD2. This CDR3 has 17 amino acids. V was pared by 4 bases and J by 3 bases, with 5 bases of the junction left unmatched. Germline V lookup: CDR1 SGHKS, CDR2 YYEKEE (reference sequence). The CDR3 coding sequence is TGTGCCAGCAGCAGAGGGACTAGCGGGGGGTTCTACAATGAGCAGTTCTTC. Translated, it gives CASSRGTSGGFYNEQFF.

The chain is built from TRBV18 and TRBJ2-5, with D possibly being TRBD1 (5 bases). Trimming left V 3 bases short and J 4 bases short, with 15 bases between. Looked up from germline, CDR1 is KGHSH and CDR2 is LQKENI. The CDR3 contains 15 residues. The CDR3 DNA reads TGTGCCAGCTCACCGCTGGGGCAGGGCGGAGAGACCCAGTACTTC. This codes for CASSPLGQGGETQYF.

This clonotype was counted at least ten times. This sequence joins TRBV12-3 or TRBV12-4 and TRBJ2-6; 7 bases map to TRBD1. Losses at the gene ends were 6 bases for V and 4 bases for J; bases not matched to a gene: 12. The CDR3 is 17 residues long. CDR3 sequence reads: CASSPGDSLYGANVLTF. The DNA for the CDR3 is TGTGCCAGCAGCCCCGGGGACAGCCTCTACGGGGCCAACGTCCTGACTTTC.

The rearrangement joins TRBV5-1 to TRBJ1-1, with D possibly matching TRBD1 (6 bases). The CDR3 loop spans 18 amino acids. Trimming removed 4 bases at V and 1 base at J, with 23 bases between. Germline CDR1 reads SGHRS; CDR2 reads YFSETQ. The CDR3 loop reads CASSHASGGTNPNTEAFF. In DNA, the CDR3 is TGCGCCAGCAGCCACGCTAGCGGTGGGACAAACCCGAACACTGAAGCTTTCTTT.